The clone carrying this TCR beta chain was observed a single time. These data belong to a study of control samples from healthy donors and cancer patients. The CDR3 has 22 residues. V was cut by 3 bases and J by 4 bases, with 37 bases left in between. Looked up from germline, CDR1 is KGHSH and CDR2 is LQKENI. The assay was immunoSEQ multiplex PCR, and TCRdb's table has in-frame clones only and misses some. The sample has about 220,000 clones, over 90% seen once. The chain recombines TRBV18 with TRBJ2-7, with D possibly TRBD2 on 6 matching bases. Sequences were obtained from blood. The TCR comes from a man aged 50 to 59 in good health. For the CDR3, the DNA is TGTGCCAGCTCACCTCGAACCCCCCTTACGGGGGACTTGGTTGGCAGTTCTTACGAGCAGTACTTC. Residues: CASSPRTPLTGDLVGSSYEQYF.